These 9 T cell receptor beta chains were sequenced from one sample in a study of T cell changes during pregnancy in multiple sclerosis. Here immunoSEQ multiplex PCR was the method, and the copy in TCRdb shows in-frame clones only, minus some. The sample contains fewer than 55,000 clones, under 90% of which appear only once. This sample comprised peripheral blood, obtained in the second trimester of pregnancy. The receptors originated from a female donor in good health, enrolled as a control in a pregnancy study.

The table lists this clone with a count of one. This chain uses TRBV19 with TRBJ2-6; 7 bases agree with TRBD1. CDR1 and CDR2 from the germline V gene are LNHDA and SQIVND (reference sequence). After removal of 4 bases from V and 4 bases from J, the junction contained 10 bases not matched to a gene. The CDR3 is made up of 17 amino acids. CDR3 nucleotides: TGTGCCAGTAGTAGCCAGCTAGAGGGGGCCGGGGCCAACGTCCTGACTTTC. It specifies CASSSQLEGAGANVLTF.

The chain employs TRBV19 and TRBJ1-1; 7 bases fit TRBD1. Germline CDR1 and CDR2: LNHDA and SQIVND (reference sequence). The J segment lost 1 base and the V segment lost 10 bases, leaving 12 bases of the junction unmatched. CDR3 length: 15 amino acids. CDR3 sequence (DNA): TGTGCCACCCTTAGACCACAGGGGACGAACACTGAAGCTTTCTTT. Protein sequence: CATLRPQGTNTEAFF.

V and J are TRBV2 and TRBJ1-4; perhaps TRBD1 as D (6 bases). V lost 6 bases and J 8 bases, leaving 22 bases between the germline ends. The germline CDR1 and CDR2 sequences are SNHLY and FYNNEI. The CDR3 sequence is 16 residues long. CDR3 bases: TGTGCCAGCAGCGAAAAAAACAGGGCCGATCGCGAAAAACTGTTTTTT. Amino acids: CASSEKNRADREKLFF.

The J gene is TRBJ2-7, the V gene TRBV10-3; D is perhaps TRBD1 (5 bases). V lost 8 bases and J 5 bases, leaving 16 bases between the germline ends. CDR3 length: 13 amino acids. Germline-derived CDR1 and CDR2 are ENHRY and SYGVKD. The CDR3 nucleotides read TGTGCCATCTCTTGGACACCCCCGGACGAGCAGTACTTC. This encodes CAISWTPPDEQYF.

This clone was seen more than once but under ten times. The genes are TRBV23-1 and TRBJ2-5, with 11 bases fitting TRBD1. TRBV23-1 is filed as an ORF, its function uncertain. This CDR3 region has 17 residues. V lost 6 bases, J lost 1 base, and 10 bases stayed unmatched. The CDR3 nucleotides are TGCGCCAGCAGCAGGACAGGGGGCAAAGGGGGCCAAGAGACCCAGTACTTC. Translating gives CASSRTGGKGGQETQYF.

The chain carries TRBV21-1 and TRBJ2-7; TRBD2, as called in the table, went unchecked against the DNA. TRBV21-1 is designated a pseudogene. This CDR3 comprises 15 residues. CDR3 nucleotides: TGTGCCAGCAGCAAACTAGCGGGAGGGCGGTACGAGCAGTACTTC. Translated: CASSKLAGGRYEQYF.

The chain joins TRBV15 to TRBJ1-1; TRBD1 is a possible D gene (6 bases). The CDR3 has 11 amino acids. V lost 6 bases and J 6 bases, leaving 8 bases between the germline ends. Germline CDR1 reads LNHNV; CDR2 reads YYDKDF (reference sequence). As DNA, the CDR3 is TGTGCCACCAGTCAGGGGTCTGAAGCTTTCTTT. Its protein product is CATSQGSEAFF.

This chain joins TRBV19 and TRBJ1-2; 7 nucleotides agree with TRBD1. V shed 5 bases and J 8 bases; nucleotides not matched to a gene: 5. This CDR3 has 12 amino acids. The germline V gene encodes CDR1 LNHDA and CDR2 SQIVND (reference sequence). Written as DNA, the CDR3 is TGTGCCAGTAGTCCAGGGGGACACGGCTACACCTTC. Protein product: CASSPGGHGYTF.

A note on this clone: The junction shows a germline mismatch at one end, possibly a read error. The J gene is TRBJ2-7, the V gene TRBV30; D is possibly TRBD2 (5 bases). The CDR3 has 11 residues. Germline V gene sequence: CDR1 GTSNPN, CDR2 SVGIG (reference sequence). The CDR3 coding sequence is TGTGCCTGGAGTGCTGGGTGGGGTCGGGGCTTC. Translating it yields CAWSAGWGRGF.